The rows below give T cell receptor beta chains drawn from one sample of a study of OX40 agonist ivuxolimab in advanced cancers. The method was immunoSEQ multiplex PCR; TCRdb's version includes in-frame clones alone and lacks a portion of them. The sample has about 36,000 clones, 81% seen once. The sample was CD4+ or CD8+ T cells sorted from blood, taken in a trial of the OX40 agonist ivuxolimab. These receptors were obtained from an adult with an advanced solid tumor such as melanoma, head and neck, liver or kidney cancer. CDR3s include the opening cysteine and the closing phenylalanine or tryptophan. D genes are given only for firm matches. Not every row has a clone size; where given, it reads once, few, many or a size class.

-	TRBV5-5	TRBD1	TRBJ2-7	TGTGCCAGCAGCTTGTTAAGGGACAGGGCCTACGAGCAGTACTTC	CASSLLRDRAYEQYF
-	TRBV28	TRBD1	TRBJ1-1	TGTGCCAGCAGCTCTACCGGGACAGGGAACACTGAAGCTTTCTTT	CASSSTGTGNTEAFF
-	TRBV27	-	TRBJ2-7	TGTGCCAGCAGTCCCTCGACAGTATACGAGCAGTACTTC	CASSPSTVYEQYF
-	TRBV11-3	-	TRBJ2-1	TGTGCCAGCAGCTTAGCGGGGGCCCGTTATTCGAATGAGCAGTTCTTC	CASSLAGARYSNEQFF
-	TRBV14	-	TRBJ1-5	TGTGCCAGCAGCCAAGACAGCAATCAGCCCCAGCATTTT	CASSQDSNQPQHF
-	TRBV19	-	TRBJ1-4	TGTGCCAGTAGTATCACGGGGTTGGGTGAAAAACTGTTTTTT	CASSITGLGEKLFF
-	TRBV4-1	TRBD2	TRBJ2-5	TGCGCCAGCAGCCTCCACCCGGCCGTGAGCGGGGGTGGGAAGGAGACCCAGTACTTC	CASSLHPAVSGGGKETQYF
-	TRBV20-1	-	TRBJ2-1	TGCAGTGCAGGGACCGGCTCTGAGCAGTTCTTC	CSAGTGSEQFF
few	TRBV6-6	-	TRBJ1-2	TGTGCCAGCACCCCTAGTCGGGATGGCTACACCTTC	CASTPSRDGYTF
-	TRBV15	TRBD2	TRBJ2-2	TGTGCCACCAGCAGAGATCGGAGTACACTAGCGGGAGGGAACACCGGGGAGCTGTTTTTT	CATSRDRSTLAGGNTGELFF
once	TRBV2	-	TRBJ2-5	TGTGCCAGCAGATACTCCGGGACTTCTTTAGAGACCCAGTACTTC	CASRYSGTSLETQYF
medium-sized	TRBV19	-	TRBJ1-5	TGTGCCAGTAGTATACCTCCTCCGGGGAGGCCCCAGCATTTT	CASSIPPPGRPQHF
once	TRBV6-6	-	TRBJ1-6	TGTGCCAGCAGAACAGGGCGATCCTATAATTCACCCCTCCACTTT	CASRTGRSYNSPLHF
-	TRBV28	-	TRBJ2-5	TGTGCCAGCAGTTTTTATGGCGGTGCTCAGAAAGAGACCCAGTACTTC	CASSFYGGAQKETQYF
few	TRBV28	TRBD2	TRBJ2-7	TGTGCCAGCACCCCCCGTAGCGGGAGGAACGAGCAGTACTTC	CASTPRSGRNEQYF
-	TRBV7-8	-	TRBJ1-1	TGTGCCAGCAGCCCGCGGGAAGGGTTCACTGAAGCTTTCTTT	CASSPREGFTEAFF
-	TRBV7-9	-	TRBJ1-3	TGTGCCAGCAGCTTAGCGTGGCGGAAAGTCTCTGGAAACACCATATATTTT	CASSLAWRKVSGNTIYF
-	TRBV30	-	TRBJ1-5	TGTGCCTGGAGTGCGCGAGGAGTTGGCAATCAGCCCCAGCATTTT	CAWSARGVGNQPQHF
-	TRBV5-5	TRBD1	TRBJ2-1	TGTGCCAGCAGCCCTGGAGGCAGGGGGAATGAGCAGTTCTTC	CASSPGGRGNEQFF
-	TRBV5-1	-	TRBJ1-1	TGCGCCAGCGGACCGGACGGGAACACTGAAGCTTTCTTT	CASGPDGNTEAFF
-	TRBV5-1	TRBD1	TRBJ2-1	TGCGCCAGCAGCGGGACAGCACGCAACAATGAGCAGTTCTTC	CASSGTARNNEQFF
-	TRBV10-3	TRBD1	TRBJ2-7	TGTGCCATCTCAGGGACAGGGATCTCCTACGAGCAGTACTTC	CAISGTGISYEQYF
-	TRBV20-1	TRBD2	TRBJ2-1	TGCAGTGCTAGGGGACTGGGGAGGGGAGTCTTC	CSARGLGRGVF
-	TRBV9	TRBD2	TRBJ2-1	TGTGCCAGCAGCGTTGGGACTAGAGCCAATGAGCAGTTCTTC	CASSVGTRANEQFF
-	TRBV2	-	TRBJ2-3	TGTGCCAGCAGATCCCCCGTTACTGATACGCAGTATTTT	CASRSPVTDTQYF
-	TRBV28	-	TRBJ2-4	TGTGCCAGCAGTTTAAAAAGGGATATAGCCAAAAACATTCAGTACTTC	CASSLKRDIAKNIQYF
-	TRBV30	-	TRBJ2-2	TGTGCCTGGAGTGTTGGACAGTCGAACACCGGGGAGCTGTTTTTT	CAWSVGQSNTGELFF
-	TRBV6-5	-	TRBJ1-5	TGTGCCAGCAAGGCCCTGGAGAGCAATCAGCCCCAGCATTTT	CASKALESNQPQHF
-	TRBV5-3	-	TRBJ2-7	TGTGCCAGAAGCTCACCCCCTAGCGTCTCCTACGAGCAGTACTTC	CARSSPPSVSYEQYF
-	TRBV28	-	TRBJ2-7	TGTGCCAGCAGTTTGACGGGACCATCCTACGAGCAGTACTTC	CASSLTGPSYEQYF
-	TRBV5-1	TRBD1	TRBJ1-1	TGCGCCAGCAGCTTATCCCCGGGACAGGGGATTACTGAAGCTTTCTTT	CASSLSPGQGITEAFF
-	TRBV7-2	-	TRBJ1-1	TGTGCCAGCAGCTCACAGGGCAAGGGCACTGAAGCTTTCTTT	CASSSQGKGTEAFF
-	TRBV5-6	-	TRBJ2-3	TGTGCCAGTAAACCCGGGACTTTTCTCACAGATACGCAGTATTTT	CASKPGTFLTDTQYF
-	TRBV19	-	TRBJ1-5	TGTGCCAGTAGTAACGTCGAGAGGGTATTTTACAAGCCCCAGCATTTT	CASSNVERVFYKPQHF
-	TRBV21-1	-	TRBJ2-1	TGTGCCAGCAGCCAAAAGAGGCCGTCCAATGAGCAGTTCTTC	CASSQKRPSNEQFF
-	TRBV6-6	-	TRBJ1-4	TGTGCCAGCAGGCCGGGCCCCGTCGGTGAAAAACTGTTTTTT	CASRPGPVGEKLFF
-	TRBV5-5	TRBD1	TRBJ1-4	TGTGCCAGCAGCTTGTTGGCAGGGGGGGAAAAACTGTTTTTT	CASSLLAGGEKLFF
-	TRBV14	TRBD1	TRBJ1-6	TGTGCCAGCAGCCAACGAACTTCCTCAGGGGGCTCCTATAATTCACCCCTCCACTTT	CASSQRTSSGGSYNSPLHF
once	TRBV7-2	TRBD2	TRBJ2-7	TGTGCCATCTGGACACCTAGCGGGAGTAGTCTTCGATCCTACGAGCAGTACTTC	CAIWTPSGSSLRSYEQYF
-	TRBV7-6	TRBD2	TRBJ2-7	TGTGCCAGCAGCTTAGGACTAGCGGGAGGTTACGAGCAGTACTTC	CASSLGLAGGYEQYF
-	TRBV6-1	TRBD1	TRBJ1-4	TGTGCCAGCAGTGCCCGGGACAGTGCGGGCTGGAATGAAAAACTGTTTTTT	CASSARDSAGWNEKLFF
-	TRBV28	-	TRBJ1-2	TGTGCCAGCAGTGGGCTCCTCGGGAGCAGTCACGGCTACACCTTC	CASSGLLGSSHGYTF
-	TRBV7-6	-	TRBJ1-5	TGTGCCAGCAGCTTAGCGGGGGACGCGGAGCCCCAGCATTTT	CASSLAGDAEPQHF
-	TRBV6-4	-	TRBJ1-1	TGTGCCAGCAGTAGGCCGGGACACAGGAACACTGAAGCTTTCTTT	CASSRPGHRNTEAFF
-	TRBV11-1	TRBD1	TRBJ1-2	TGTGCCAGCAGCAACCGGGACAGGGCAAGAGGCTACACCTTC	CASSNRDRARGYTF
-	TRBV10-3	-	TRBJ2-3	TGTGCCATCAGCGCCCGAGATACGCAGTATTTT	CAISARDTQYF
-	TRBV6-6	-	TRBJ1-1	TGTGCCAGCAATCCCCTAGGACTGAACACTGAAGCTTTCTTT	CASNPLGLNTEAFF
-	TRBV7-9	TRBD1	TRBJ2-2	TGTGCCAGCAGCTTCACAGGGGAGCCGGCCGGGGAGCTGTTTTTT	CASSFTGEPAGELFF
-	TRBV5-4	TRBD1	TRBJ2-3	TGTGCCAGCAGCCCGAGACAGGGGGCGCGTTCCGATACGCAGTATTTT	CASSPRQGARSDTQYF
few	TRBV6-1	-	TRBJ1-1	TGTGCCAGCAGTCCAAGGGGGGCCAGGGGTGGGGCTTTCTTT	CASSPRGARGGAFF
once	TRBV7-2	-	TRBJ2-1	TGTGCCAGCAGCGGGAGGACCACTTCCTACAATGAGCAGTTCTTC	CASSGRTTSYNEQFF
-	TRBV28	TRBD1	TRBJ1-2	TGTGCCAGCAGTTCCCCGGGACAGGGGGCTGACTATGGCTACACCTTC	CASSSPGQGADYGYTF
few	TRBV28	-	TRBJ1-5	TGTGCCAGCAGTTTATTCGGCAATCAGCCCCAGCATTTT	CASSLFGNQPQHF
-	TRBV15	TRBD2	TRBJ2-1	TGTGCCACCAGAAGGCTAGCGGGGGGCGATGAGCAGTTCTTC	CATRRLAGGDEQFF
-	TRBV2	-	TRBJ1-2	TGTGCCAGCAGCGCCCAACTTCAGGGGAAAAGGTCGGGCTATGGCTACACCTTC	CASSAQLQGKRSGYGYTF
-	TRBV19	TRBD1	TRBJ1-1	TGTGCCAGTAGTCTCCGGGGACAGACTGAAGCTTTCTTT	CASSLRGQTEAFF
-	TRBV6-6	-	TRBJ1-3	TGTGCCAGCAGTTACTCGGGAGCCTCTGGAAACACCATATATTTT	CASSYSGASGNTIYF
-	TRBV28	-	TRBJ2-1	TGTGCCAGCAGTTTTCCCCTCCGGAGGACTACCTCCTACAATGAGCAGTTCTTC	CASSFPLRRTTSYNEQFF
-	TRBV4-3	-	TRBJ1-5	TGCGCCAGCAGCCAAGATTGGGGTCAGCCCCAGCATTTT	CASSQDWGQPQHF
-	TRBV6-4	TRBD2	TRBJ2-7	TGTGCCAGCAGTGACTTCCTTAGCGGGCAGCAGTACTTC	CASSDFLSGQQYF